This entry features one T cell receptor (beta chain) sequence. This CDR3 is 14 amino acids long. The germline V gene has CDR1 SGHRS and CDR2 YFSETQ. Between the trimmed V and J ends, which lost 2 bases and 1 base, there was a span of 9 bases. The table came from immunoSEQ multiplex PCR; TCRdb's copy has only in-frame clones and leaves some out. The table has about 10,000 clones, roughly 93% seen once. These data originate in a study of control samples from healthy donors and cancer patients. The rearrangement links TRBV5-1 to TRBJ1-1; TRBD1 is a possible D gene (5 bases). Material: PBMCs. This TCR was recovered from a man between 60 and 70 years old with colorectal cancer. Here the CDR3 reads CASSLQEANTEAFF. Written as DNA, the CDR3 is TGCGCCAGCAGCTTACAGGAGGCGAACACTGAAGCTTTCTTT. Full variable domain (outside the CDR3, taken from reference TRBV5-1 and TRBJ1-1): KAGVTQTPRYLIKTRGQQVTLSCSPISGHRSVSWYQQTPGQGLQFLFEYFSETQRNKGNFPGRFSGRQFSNSRSEMNVSTLELGDSALYLCASSLQEANTEAFFGQGTRLTVV.